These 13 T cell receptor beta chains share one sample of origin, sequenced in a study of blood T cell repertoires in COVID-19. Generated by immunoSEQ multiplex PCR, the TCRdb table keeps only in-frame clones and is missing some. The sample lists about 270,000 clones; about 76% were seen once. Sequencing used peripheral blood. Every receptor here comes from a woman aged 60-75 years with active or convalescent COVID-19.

Written as DNA, the CDR3 is TGTGCCAGCAGCTTATTACTGGTCTCTGGAAACACCATATATTTT. Its translation: CASSLLLVSGNTIYF. J is TRBJ1-3 and V is TRBV11-2; D is unclear. This CDR3 has 15 amino acids. From germline, CDR1 is SGHAT and CDR2 FQNNGV. The V gene lost 2 bases and the J gene lost 0 bases, with 8 bases spanning the gap.

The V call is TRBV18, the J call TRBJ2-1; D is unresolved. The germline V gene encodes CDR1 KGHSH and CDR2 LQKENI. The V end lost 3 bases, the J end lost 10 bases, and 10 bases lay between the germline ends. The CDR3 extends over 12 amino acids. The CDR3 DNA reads TGTGCCAGCTCACCTCCAACATGGGAGCAGTTCTTC. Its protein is CASSPPTWEQFF.

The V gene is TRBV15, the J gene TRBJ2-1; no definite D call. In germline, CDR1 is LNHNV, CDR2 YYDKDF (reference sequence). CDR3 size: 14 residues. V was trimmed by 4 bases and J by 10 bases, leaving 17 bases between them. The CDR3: CATSNGQPGSEQFF. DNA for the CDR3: TGTGCCACCAGCAATGGGCAACCCGGCAGCGAGCAGTTCTTC.

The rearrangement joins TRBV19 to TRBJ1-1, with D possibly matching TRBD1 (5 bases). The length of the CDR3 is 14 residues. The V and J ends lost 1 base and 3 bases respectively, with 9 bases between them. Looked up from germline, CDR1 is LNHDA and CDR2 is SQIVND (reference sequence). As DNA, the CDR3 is TGTGCCAGTAGTATAGGGGGGGTGCACACTGAAGCTTTCTTT. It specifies CASSIGGVHTEAFF.

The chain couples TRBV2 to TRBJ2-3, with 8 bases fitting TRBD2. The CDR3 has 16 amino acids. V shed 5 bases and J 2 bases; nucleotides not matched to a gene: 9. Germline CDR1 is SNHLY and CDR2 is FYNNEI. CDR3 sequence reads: CASSFTGGAITDTQYF. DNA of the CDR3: TGTGCCAGCAGTTTTACCGGGGGGGCGATCACAGATACGCAGTATTTT.

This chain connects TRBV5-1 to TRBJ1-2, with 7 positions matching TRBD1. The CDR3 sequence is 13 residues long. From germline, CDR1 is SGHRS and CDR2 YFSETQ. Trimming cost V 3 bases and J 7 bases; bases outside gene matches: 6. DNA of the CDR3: TGCGCCAGCAGCTCAGGGGGTACATCTGGCTACACCTTC. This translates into CASSSGGTSGYTF.

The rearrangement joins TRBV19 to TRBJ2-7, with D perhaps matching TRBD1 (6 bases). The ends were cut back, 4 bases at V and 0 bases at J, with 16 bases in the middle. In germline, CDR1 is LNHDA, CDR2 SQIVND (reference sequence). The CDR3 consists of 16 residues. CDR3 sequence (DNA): TGTGCCAGTAGTAGTCCCCATAGACAGGACTCCTACGAGCAGTACTTC. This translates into CASSSPHRQDSYEQYF.

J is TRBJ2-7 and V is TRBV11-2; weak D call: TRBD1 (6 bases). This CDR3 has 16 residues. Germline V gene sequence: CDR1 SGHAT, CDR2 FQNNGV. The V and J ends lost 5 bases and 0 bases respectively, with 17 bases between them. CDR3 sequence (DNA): TGTGCCAGCAGCCCCCGAGGGGGACGGAGCTCCTACGAGCAGTACTTC. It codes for CASSPRGGRSSYEQYF.

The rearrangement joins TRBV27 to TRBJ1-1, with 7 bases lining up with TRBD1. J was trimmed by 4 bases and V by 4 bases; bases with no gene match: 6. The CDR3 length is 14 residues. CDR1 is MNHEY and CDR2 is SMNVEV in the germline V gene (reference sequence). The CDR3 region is CASSSTPGGTEAFF. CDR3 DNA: TGTGCCAGCAGTTCGACCCCAGGGGGCACTGAAGCTTTCTTT.

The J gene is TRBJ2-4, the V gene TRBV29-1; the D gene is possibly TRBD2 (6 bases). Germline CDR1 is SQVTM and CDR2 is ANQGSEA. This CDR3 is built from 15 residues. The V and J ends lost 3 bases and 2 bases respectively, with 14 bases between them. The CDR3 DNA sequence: TGCAGCGTTGAGACCGGGAGAAATACCAAAAACATTCAGTACTTC. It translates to CSVETGRNTKNIQYF.

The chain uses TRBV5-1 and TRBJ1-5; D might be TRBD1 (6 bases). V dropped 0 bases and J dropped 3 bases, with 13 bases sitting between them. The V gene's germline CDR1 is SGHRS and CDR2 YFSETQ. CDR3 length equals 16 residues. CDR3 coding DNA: TGCGCCAGCAGCTTGGGGGGACACGAGTTCAATCAGCCCCAGCATTTT. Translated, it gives CASSLGGHEFNQPQHF.

The CDR3 here is CASSLTGAGGYTF. CDR3 DNA: TGTGCCAGCAGCTTAACAGGGGCGGGTGGCTACACCTTC. The chain is built from TRBV5-6 and TRBJ1-2, with 7 nucleotides matching TRBD1. The CDR3 is 13 residues long. With V trimmed by 2 bases and J by 7 bases, 5 bases remained unmatched. The germline CDR1 and CDR2 sequences are SGHDT and YYEEEE. The full variable domain, completed using reference TRBV5-6 and TRBJ1-2, is DAGVTQSPTHLIKTRGQQVTLRCSPKSGHDTVSWYQQALGQGPQFIFQYYEEEERQRGNFPDRFSGHQFPNYSSELNVNALLLGDSALYLCASSLTGAGGYTFGSGTRLTVV.

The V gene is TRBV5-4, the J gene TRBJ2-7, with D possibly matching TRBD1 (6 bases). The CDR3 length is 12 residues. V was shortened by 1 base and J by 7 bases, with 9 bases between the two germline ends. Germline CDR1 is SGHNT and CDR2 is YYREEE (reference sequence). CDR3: CASSLTGREQYF. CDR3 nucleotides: TGTGCCAGCAGCTTGACAGGGCGGGAGCAGTACTTC.